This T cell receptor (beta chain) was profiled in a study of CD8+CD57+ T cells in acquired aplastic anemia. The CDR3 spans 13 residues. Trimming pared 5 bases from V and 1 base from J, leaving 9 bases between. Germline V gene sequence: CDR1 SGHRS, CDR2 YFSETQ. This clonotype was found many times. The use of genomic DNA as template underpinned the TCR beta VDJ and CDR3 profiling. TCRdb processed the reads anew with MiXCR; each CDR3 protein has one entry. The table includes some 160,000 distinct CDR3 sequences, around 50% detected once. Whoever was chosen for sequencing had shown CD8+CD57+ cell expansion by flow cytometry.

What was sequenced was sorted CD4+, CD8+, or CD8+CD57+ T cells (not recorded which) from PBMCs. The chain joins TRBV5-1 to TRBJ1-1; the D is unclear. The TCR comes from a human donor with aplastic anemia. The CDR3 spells CASRFNPNTEAFF. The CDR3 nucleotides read TGCGCCAGCAGGTTTAATCCGAACACTGAAGCTTTCTTT.